Listed here are 9 T cell receptor beta chains from one sample, sequenced in a study of monozygotic twins with cystic fibrosis. Here immunoSEQ multiplex PCR was the method, and the copy in TCRdb shows in-frame clones only, minus some. Counted here are 34,000 or so clones, about 93% occurring once; the ten biggest clones make up approximately 0.19%. Source material: blood. These receptors originate from a boy younger than 10 with cystic fibrosis.

The chain couples TRBV14 to TRBJ2-7, with 8 bases matching TRBD1. Germline V lookup: CDR1 SGHDN, CDR2 FVKESK. J lost 5 bases, V lost 3 bases, and 12 bases had no gene match. This CDR3 comprises 16 residues. Here the CDR3 reads CASSHRGRPLTDEQYF. CDR3 bases: TGTGCCAGCAGCCACAGGGGGCGCCCGTTGACGGACGAGCAGTACTTC.

The chain has TRBV5-1 and TRBJ2-1; D gene ambiguous. CDR1 and CDR2 from the germline V gene are SGHRS and YFSETQ. V shed 0 bases and J shed 0 bases, with 13 bases lying between them. The CDR3 has 17 amino acids. CDR3 loop: CASSLEIIRASYNEQFF. CDR3 nucleotide sequence: TGCGCCAGCAGCTTGGAAATAATCCGGGCCTCCTACAATGAGCAGTTCTTC.

This chain connects TRBV4-1 to TRBJ1-1, with TRBD1 matching over 7 bases. CDR1 is MGHRA, CDR2 YSYEKL, per germline. Trimming cost V 4 bases and J 5 bases; bases outside gene matches: 10. CDR3 size: 15 residues. The CDR3, as DNA: TGCGCCAGCAGCCCCAGCGGGACAGCCGTTACTGAAGCTTTCTTT. This encodes CASSPSGTAVTEAFF.

The chain has TRBV19 and TRBJ1-3, with no clear D. Trimming took 7 bases from V and 0 from J, leaving 13 bases between them. CDR1 LNHDA and CDR2 SQIVND come from the germline V gene (reference sequence). The CDR3 is made up of 15 amino acids. CDR3 sequence (DNA): TGTGCCAGTACCATTCCGACAATCTCTGGAAACACCATATATTTT. This gives the protein CASTIPTISGNTIYF. The variable domain in full, completed from reference TRBV19 and TRBJ1-3, reads DGGITQSPKYLFRKEGQNVTLSCEQNLNHDAMYWYRQDPGQGLRLIYYSQIVNDFQKGDIAEGYSVSREKKESFPLTVTSAQKNPTAFYLCASTIPTISGNTIYFGEGSWLTVV.

The V call is TRBV10-3, the J call TRBJ1-1; D is uncertain. The CDR3 has 12 amino acids. Germline V gives CDR1 ENHRY, CDR2 SYGVKD. Trimming left V 11 bases short and J 0 bases short, with 10 bases between. The chain's CDR3 is CAAQGMNTEAFF. CDR3 in DNA: TGTGCCGCCCAAGGGATGAACACTGAAGCTTTCTTT.

V is TRBV2 and J is TRBJ1-1, with a possible D match to TRBD1 (5 bases). The V end lost 3 bases, the J end lost 4 bases, and 9 bases lay between the germline ends. Looked up from germline, CDR1 is SNHLY and CDR2 is FYNNEI. The CDR3 loop spans 13 amino acids. The CDR3 here is CASSDEGVTEAFF. As DNA, the CDR3 is TGTGCCAGCAGTGATGAAGGGGTCACTGAAGCTTTCTTT.

This rearrangement joins TRBV5-4 to TRBJ2-5, with TRBD2 matching over 7 bases. The V segment lost 3 bases and the J segment 2 bases; nucleotides outside the gene matches: 7. CDR1 is SGHNT, CDR2 YYREEE, per germline (reference sequence). This CDR3 is built from 15 residues. The DNA of the CDR3 is TGTGCCAGCAGCTCGCGGGGGACTGAACAAGAGACCCAGTACTTC. Its translation is CASSSRGTEQETQYF.

This clone appeared once. V usage is TRBV6-5 and J usage is TRBJ2-5, with TRBD1 matching over 9 bases. V lost 6 bases to trimming and J lost 5 bases; unmatched junction nucleotides: 10. The germline gives CDR1 MNHEY, CDR2 SVGAGI. This CDR3 is built from 15 residues. CDR3 in amino acids: CASRDSGQGWETQYF. CDR3 nucleotides: TGTGCCAGCAGGGATTCGGGACAGGGCTGGGAGACCCAGTACTTC.

The genes are TRBV11-2 and TRBJ1-2; D remains ambiguous. CDR3 length: 13 residues. Looked up from germline, CDR1 is SGHAT and CDR2 is FQNNGV. The V gene lost 1 base and the J gene lost 8 bases, with 11 bases spanning the gap. CDR3 loop: CASSLVGIGGYTF. In DNA form, the CDR3 reads TGTGCCAGCAGCTTAGTTGGGATCGGGGGCTACACCTTC.